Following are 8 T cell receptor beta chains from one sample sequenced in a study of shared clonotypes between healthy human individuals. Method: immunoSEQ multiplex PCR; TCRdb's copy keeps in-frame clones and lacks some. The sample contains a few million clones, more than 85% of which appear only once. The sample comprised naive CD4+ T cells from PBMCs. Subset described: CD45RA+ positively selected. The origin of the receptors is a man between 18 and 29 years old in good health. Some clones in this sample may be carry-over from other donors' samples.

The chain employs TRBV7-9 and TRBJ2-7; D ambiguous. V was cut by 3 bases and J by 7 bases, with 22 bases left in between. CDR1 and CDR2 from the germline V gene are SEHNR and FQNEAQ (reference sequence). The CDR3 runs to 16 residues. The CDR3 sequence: CASSFFSRNPPDEQYF. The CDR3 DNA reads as TGTGCCAGCAGCTTCTTCTCGCGGAACCCTCCTGATGAGCAGTACTTC. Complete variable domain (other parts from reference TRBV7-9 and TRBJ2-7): DTGVSQNPRHKITKRGQNVTFRCDPISEHNRLYWYRQTLGQGPEFLTYFQNEAQLEKSRLLSDRFSAERPKGSFSTLEIQRTEQGDSAMYLCASSFFSRNPPDEQYFGPGTRLTVT.

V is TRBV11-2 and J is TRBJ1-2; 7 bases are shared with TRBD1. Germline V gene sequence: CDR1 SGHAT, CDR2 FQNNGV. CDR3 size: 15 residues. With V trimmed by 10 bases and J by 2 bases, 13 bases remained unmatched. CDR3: CATKEGAWGNYGYTF. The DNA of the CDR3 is TGTGCCACAAAGGAGGGGGCGTGGGGCAACTATGGCTACACCTTC.

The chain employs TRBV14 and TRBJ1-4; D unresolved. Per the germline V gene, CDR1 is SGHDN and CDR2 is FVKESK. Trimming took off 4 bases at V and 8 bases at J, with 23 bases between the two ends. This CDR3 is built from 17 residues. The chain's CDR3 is CASSRTGSRGFAEKLFF. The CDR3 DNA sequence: TGTGCCAGCAGCCGAACCGGGAGCCGTGGTTTCGCCGAAAAACTGTTTTTT.

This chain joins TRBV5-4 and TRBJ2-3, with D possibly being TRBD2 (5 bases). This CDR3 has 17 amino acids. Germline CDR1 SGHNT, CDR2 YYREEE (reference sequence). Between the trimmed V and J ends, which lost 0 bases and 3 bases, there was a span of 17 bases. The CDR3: CASSLAPWRVETDTQYF. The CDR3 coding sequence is TGTGCCAGCAGCTTGGCTCCGTGGCGGGTGGAAACAGATACGCAGTATTTT.

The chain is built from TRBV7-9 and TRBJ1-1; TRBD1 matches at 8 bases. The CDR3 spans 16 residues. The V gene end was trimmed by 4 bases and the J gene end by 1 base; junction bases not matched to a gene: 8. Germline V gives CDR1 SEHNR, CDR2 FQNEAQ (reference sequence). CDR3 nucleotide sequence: TGTGCCAGCAGCTACGGAACCGGGACAGGGAACACTGAAGCTTTCTTT. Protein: CASSYGTGTGNTEAFF.

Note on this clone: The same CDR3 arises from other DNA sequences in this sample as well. This CDR3 is CASSLGTNTGELFF. As DNA, the CDR3 is TGTGCCAGCAGCTTAGGTACGAACACCGGGGAGCTGTTTTTT. The chain recombines TRBV7-6 with TRBJ2-2; D gene unclear. Trimming cost V 1 base and J 0 bases, with 3 bases left between them. CDR1 and CDR2 from the germline V gene are SGHVS and FNYEAQ. CDR3 length: 14 amino acids.

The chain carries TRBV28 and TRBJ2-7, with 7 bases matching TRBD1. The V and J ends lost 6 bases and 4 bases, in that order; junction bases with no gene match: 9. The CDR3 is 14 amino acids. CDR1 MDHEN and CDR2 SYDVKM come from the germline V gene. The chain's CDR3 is CASRSTGTRYEQYF. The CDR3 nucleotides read TGTGCCAGCAGATCGACAGGGACGAGGTACGAGCAGTACTTC. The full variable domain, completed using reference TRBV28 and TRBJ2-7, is DVKVTQSSRYLVKRTGEKVFLECVQDMDHENMFWYRQDPGLGLRLIYFSYDVKMKEKGDIPEGYSVSREKKERFSLILESASTNQTSMYLCASRSTGTRYEQYFGPGTRLTVT.

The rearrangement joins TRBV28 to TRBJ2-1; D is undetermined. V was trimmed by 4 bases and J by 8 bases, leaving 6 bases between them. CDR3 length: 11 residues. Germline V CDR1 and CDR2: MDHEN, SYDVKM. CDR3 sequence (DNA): TGTGCCAGCAGTTCCGGAGATGAGCAGTTCTTC. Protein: CASSSGDEQFF. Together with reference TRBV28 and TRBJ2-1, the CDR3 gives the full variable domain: DVKVTQSSRYLVKRTGEKVFLECVQDMDHENMFWYRQDPGLGLRLIYFSYDVKMKEKGDIPEGYSVSREKKERFSLILESASTNQTSMYLCASSSGDEQFFGPGTRLTVL.